This TCR beta chain was identified during a study of preoperative IRX-2 immunotherapy in early breast cancer. This CDR3 has 15 amino acids. V lost 6 bases and J lost 0, with 13 bases in between. Germline V gene sequence: CDR1 MNHGY, CDR2 SAAAGT. Treatment described: preoperative locoregional IRX-2 cytokine immunotherapy. Patients received preoperative, locoregional IRX-2 cytokine immunotherapy in a phase Ib study. Sequencing used immunoSEQ multiplex PCR; TCRdb keeps in-frame clones, though not all of them. The sample consists of 34,000 or so clones, 80% to 85% of them appearing once. This receptor was obtained from a human donor with breast cancer. This chain links TRBV6-8 with TRBJ2-3; the D gene is possibly TRBD1 (5 bases). Sequencing used lymph node tissue, obtained from a patient treated with IRX-2 immunotherapy. The CDR3 here is CASSRDSSSTDTQYF. In DNA form, the CDR3 reads TGTGCCAGCAGCCGAGACAGCTCTAGCACAGATACGCAGTATTTT.